One and the same sample provided the 8 T cell receptor beta chains below, sequenced in a study of sequential checkpoint blockade in melanoma. Method: immunoSEQ multiplex PCR; TCRdb's copy keeps in-frame clones and lacks some. The sample includes some 1,200 clones, approximately 20% of them seen just once. This sample's treatment: randomized to nivolumab then ipilimumab (arm A) or the reverse (arm B). This material consisted of tumor tissue (inferred from file names), taken from a patient given nivolumab and ipilimumab in sequence. These receptors originate from a human donor with melanoma.

The chain couples TRBV11-3 to TRBJ2-3; TRBD2 aligns across 8 bases. The germline CDR1 and CDR2 sequences are SGHNT and YENEEA. CDR3 length: 18 residues. After removal of 2 bases from V and 0 bases from J, the junction contained 10 bases not matched to a gene. CDR3 nucleotides: TGTGCCAGCAGCTTAAGCCGGGAGGGGTCGCCTAGCACAGATACGCAGTATTTT. Translation: CASSLSREGSPSTDTQYF.

V gene TRBV18 combines with J gene TRBJ2-1; 11 bases match TRBD2. Looked up from germline, CDR1 is KGHSH and CDR2 is LQKENI. V shed 1 base, J shed 7 bases, and the junction held 3 bases outside the gene matches. The CDR3 length is 15 residues. The chain's CDR3 is CASSPLAGGLNEQFF. The CDR3 region has the DNA TGTGCCAGCTCACCACTAGCGGGAGGGCTTAATGAGCAGTTCTTC.

This clone was recorded once. The chain has TRBV29-1 and TRBJ2-5; D tentatively fits TRBD1 or TRBD2 (6 bases each). From germline, CDR1 is SQVTM and CDR2 ANQGSEA. V shed 4 bases and J shed 5 bases, with 17 bases lying between them. CDR3 length equals 14 residues. Here the CDR3 DNA reads TGCAGCGTTGGGGGACACTCCCGGGGGGAGACCCAGTACTTC. Its translation is CSVGGHSRGETQYF.

CDR3 protein: CASSKADPGANVLTF. CDR3 in DNA: TGTGCCAGTAGTAAGGCGGACCCTGGGGCCAACGTCCTGACTTTC. The genes are TRBV19 and TRBJ2-6; D is uncertain. Germline V CDR1 and CDR2: LNHDA, SQIVND (reference sequence). This CDR3 comprises 15 residues. V was trimmed by 4 bases and J by 2 bases, leaving 9 bases between them.

This clone was counted a few times. CDR3 nucleotide sequence: TGTGCCTGGAGTGTACGACTGACTAGCGGGGTCCACAATGAGCAGTTCTTC. It specifies CAWSVRLTSGVHNEQFF. This chain joins TRBV30 and TRBJ2-1, with 11 bases matching TRBD2. With V trimmed by 0 bases and J by 5 bases, 9 bases remained unmatched. Germline CDR1 is GTSNPN and CDR2 is SVGIG (reference sequence). The CDR3 totals 17 residues.

This clone was found a few times. The V and J genes are TRBV9 and TRBJ2-3; D unclear. V shed 5 bases and J shed 2 bases, with 6 bases lying between them. The CDR3 loop spans 12 amino acids. Germline CDR1 is SGDLS and CDR2 is YYNGEE. CDR3 sequence reads: CASSGNTDTQYF. The CDR3 nucleotides are TGTGCCAGCAGTGGAAACACAGATACGCAGTATTTT.

This rearrangement joins TRBV12-5 to TRBJ1-5; D uncertain. Between the trimmed V and J ends, which lost 0 bases and 3 bases, there was a span of 9 bases. Per the germline V gene, CDR1 is LGHNT and CDR2 is FRNRAP. The CDR3 sequence is 15 residues long. The CDR3 region is CASGLVGGSNQPQHF. The CDR3 DNA reads TGTGCTAGTGGTTTGGTAGGAGGGTCCAATCAGCCCCAGCATTTT.

The chain has TRBV29-1 and TRBJ2-3, with 9 nucleotides matching TRBD1. The CDR3 is 16 amino acids. V lost 5 bases and J lost 0; bases outside the gene matches: 9. Germline CDR1 SQVTM, CDR2 ANQGSEA. CDR3 loop: CSVPQTGGTSTDTQYF. DNA for the CDR3: TGCAGCGTTCCCCAGACAGGGGGTACTAGCACAGATACGCAGTATTTT.